This passage covers 24 T cell receptor beta chains from one sample sequenced in a study of T-cell memory formation after mild COVID-19. TCRdb passed the 5' RACE reads through MiXCR, listing each CDR3 protein once. Of approximately 350,000 distinct CDR3 sequences in the sample, over 13% were seen once. Sample: PBMCs or a T cell subset sorted from them (not recorded which). All receptors derive from a man younger than 30 who had mild COVID-19 (a few samples of this study predate the infection). Cell type and time point are not known.

This clonotype came up many times. Germline is not matched at one junction end, which may reflect a read error. The chain couples TRBV5-1 to TRBJ2-1; 10 positions match TRBD2. This CDR3 is built from 15 residues. Germline CDR1 reads SGHRS; CDR2 reads YFSETQ. The CDR3 loop is CASSFGLADYNEQFF. The CDR3 DNA follows: TGTGCCAGCAGCTTCGGACTAGCGGACTACAATGAGCAGTTCTTC.

This clonotype was observed a handful of times. The chain is built from TRBV20-1 and TRBJ1-5, with D possibly being TRBD1 (6 bases). Trimming shortened V by 4 bases and J by 7 bases, and 17 bases separated the two germline ends. The length of the CDR3 is 14 residues. Germline V gives CDR1 DFQATT, CDR2 SNEGSKA (reference sequence). This CDR3 is CSAIPSGGEQPQHF. CDR3 bases: TGCAGTGCTATCCCTAGTGGGGGCGAACAGCCCCAGCATTTT.

This clonotype occurred a few times. J is TRBJ1-1 and V is TRBV5-1, with D perhaps matching TRBD1 (6 bases). Trimming removed 8 bases from V and 7 bases from J, with 24 bases in between. The CDR3 has 15 amino acids. Germline loops: CDR1 SGHRS, CDR2 YFSETQ. CDR3 protein: CASAKDSSLLGEAFF. The CDR3 bases are TGCGCCAGTGCCAAGGACAGTTCGCTTCTTGGTGAAGCTTTCTTT.

V gene TRBV19 combines with J gene TRBJ1-5; a weak D match, TRBD1 (6 bases). CDR1 and CDR2 from the germline V gene are LNHDA and SQIVND (reference sequence). V shed 3 bases and J shed 2 bases, with 14 bases lying between them. The CDR3 contains 16 residues. The CDR3 coding sequence is TGTGCCAGTAGTATTAGAGGGGGAGCCGGCAATCAGCCCCAGCATTTT. Translated: CASSIRGGAGNQPQHF.

J is TRBJ2-1 and V is TRBV3-1; the match to TRBD2 covers 10 bases. Trimming cost V 4 bases and J 7 bases; bases outside gene matches: 16. CDR3 size: 18 residues. The germline V gene has CDR1 LGHDT and CDR2 YNNKEL (reference sequence). CDR3 nucleotide sequence: TGTGCCAGCAGCCCCTACCTAGCGGGGGCCGACTTTTTAAATGAGCAGTTCTTC. It codes for CASSPYLAGADFLNEQFF.

This clonotype was picked up a small number of times. The gene calls are TRBV20-1 and TRBJ2-2; 10 nucleotides agree with TRBD1. This CDR3 has 14 residues. J was trimmed by 4 bases and V by 5 bases; bases with no gene match: 4. The germline V gene encodes CDR1 DFQATT and CDR2 SNEGSKA (reference sequence). CDR3: CSAPGTGVTGELFF. The DNA for the CDR3 is TGCAGTGCTCCCGGGACAGGGGTCACCGGGGAGCTGTTTTTT.

This clonotype was seen only a few times. The genes are TRBV3-2 and TRBJ1-5; the listed D gene, TRBD1, was not tested against the DNA. TRBV3-2 constitutes a pseudogene. The CDR3 has 15 amino acids. CDR3 sequence: CASSPRPGGAVPQHF. The CDR3 nucleotides read TGTGCCAGCAGCCCAAGACCCGGTGGAGCTGTGCCCCAGCATTTT.

This clonotype was counted a few times. J is TRBJ2-7 and V is TRBV7-9; 9 nucleotides agree with TRBD2. Unmatched junction bases numbered 4, after V lost 5 bases and J lost 2 bases. This CDR3 spans 14 amino acids. CDR1 SEHNR and CDR2 FQNEAQ come from the germline V gene (reference sequence). The CDR3 spells CASSSSGGPYEQYF. CDR3 coding DNA: TGTGCCAGCAGCAGTAGCGGGGGCCCCTACGAGCAGTACTTC. Looking up the rest from reference TRBV7-9 and TRBJ2-7 gives the full variable domain: DTGVSQNPRHKITKRGQNVTFRCDPISEHNRLYWYRQTLGQGPEFLTYFQNEAQLEKSRLLSDRFSAERPKGSFSTLEIQRTEQGDSAMYLCASSSSGGPYEQYFGPGTRLTVT.

The genes are TRBV4-1 and TRBJ1-3; no definite D call. Germline V lookup: CDR1 MGHRA, CDR2 YSYEKL. The CDR3 has 16 amino acids. Trimming cost V 4 bases and J 0 bases, with 13 bases left between them. CDR3 amino acids: CASSPTWGRSGNTIYF. CDR3 DNA sequence: TGCGCCAGCAGCCCCACTTGGGGTCGCTCTGGAAACACCATATATTTT.

J is TRBJ1-2 and V is TRBV12-3 or TRBV12-4, with a weak D call TRBD1 (6 bases). V was shortened by 5 bases and J by 10 bases, with 14 bases between the two germline ends. The CDR3 is 12 residues long. For the CDR3, the DNA is TGTGCCAGCAGTACCACACAGGGCTCCTACACCTTC. This sequence encodes CASSTTQGSYTF.

The genes are TRBV5-6 and TRBJ2-5; weak D call: TRBD2 (5 bases). V was clipped by 2 bases and J by 4 bases, with 15 bases between them. This CDR3 is built from 15 residues. Germline V gene lookup returns CDR1 SGHDT and CDR2 YYEEEE. CDR3 residues: CASSFRSTRGETQYF. CDR3 coding DNA: TGTGCCAGCAGCTTCCGGAGCACCCGGGGAGAGACCCAGTACTTC.

This chain uses TRBV12-3 or TRBV12-4 with TRBJ1-1; 7 nucleotides agree with TRBD1. Trimming cost V 8 bases and J 2 bases; bases outside gene matches: 5. The CDR3 covers 13 residues. CDR3 protein: CASCRDSNTEAFF. CDR3 nucleotides: TGTGCCAGCTGCCGGGACAGCAACACTGAAGCTTTCTTT.

The gene calls are TRBV6-5 and TRBJ1-1; no clear D gene. Germline CDR1 and CDR2: MNHEY and SVGAGI. Trimming took 6 bases from V and 7 from J, leaving 12 bases between them. This CDR3 comprises 12 residues. CDR3 DNA: TGTGCCAGCAGAGTGCCGGGCGGTGAAGCTTTCTTT. It is translated as CASRVPGGEAFF.

This clonotype was found a few times. The chain combines TRBV4-3 with TRBJ2-1; 10 nucleotides line up with TRBD2. The V segment lost 3 bases and the J segment 3 bases; nucleotides outside the gene matches: 2. Per the germline V gene, CDR1 is LGHNA and CDR2 is YSLEER. This CDR3 is built from 15 residues. The CDR3 loop is CASSHPSGGYNEQFF. DNA of the CDR3: TGCGCCAGCAGCCACCCTAGCGGGGGCTACAATGAGCAGTTCTTC.

This clonotype was seen repeatedly, ten times or more. V gene TRBV2 combines with J gene TRBJ2-3; 11 bases are a match to TRBD2. This CDR3 is 15 amino acids long. Per germline, CDR1 SNHLY and CDR2 FYNNEI. V trimming: 7 bases; J trimming: 2 bases; junction bases outside the gene matches: 5. CDR3 DNA sequence: TGTGCCAGCAAACGACTAGCGGGGAACACAGATACGCAGTATTTT. This translates into CASKRLAGNTDTQYF.

The V gene is TRBV4-3, the J gene TRBJ2-5; 7 nucleotides match TRBD2. The CDR3 totals 13 residues. V lost 3 bases, J lost 3 bases, and 1 base stayed unmatched. Germline loops: CDR1 LGHNA, CDR2 YSLEER. The CDR3 coding sequence is TGCGCCAGCAGCCAGGGAGGGGAAGAGACCCAGTACTTC. This encodes CASSQGGEETQYF.

V usage is TRBV24-1 and J usage is TRBJ2-1; 8 bases line up with TRBD1. This CDR3 spans 17 amino acids. The V gene's germline CDR1 is KGHDR and CDR2 SFDVKD. J lost 0 bases, V lost 1 base, and 4 bases had no gene match. CDR3 loop: CATSDFRTGGSYNEQFF. CDR3 nucleotides: TGTGCCACCAGTGATTTTAGAACAGGGGGCTCCTACAATGAGCAGTTCTTC.

This clonotype has a handful of counts. V and J are TRBV6-2 or TRBV6-3 and TRBJ2-1; 7 bases align to TRBD2. J lost 8 bases, V lost 6 bases, and 4 bases had no gene match. Looked up from germline, CDR1 is MNHEY and CDR2 is SVGEGT. The length of the CDR3 is 12 residues. CDR3 region: CASRTSSYEQFF. In nucleotides, the CDR3 is TGTGCCAGCAGGACTAGCAGCTATGAGCAGTTCTTC.

V gene TRBV20-1 combines with J gene TRBJ2-3; TRBD2 matches at 8 bases. V lost 2 bases to trimming and J lost 4 bases; unmatched junction nucleotides: 8. The germline CDR1 and CDR2 sequences are DFQATT and SNEGSKA (reference sequence). The CDR3 is 15 amino acids. CDR3 nucleotides: TGCAGTGCTAGACCACTCGGGGGGGAGGCAGATACGCAGTATTTT. Translating gives CSARPLGGEADTQYF.

This clonotype was picked up a small number of times. The chain employs TRBV24-1 and TRBJ2-1; 11 positions agree with TRBD2. The CDR3 contains 15 residues. V shed 6 bases, J shed 2 bases, and the junction held 2 bases outside the gene matches. Germline V gene data show CDR1 as KGHDR and CDR2 as SFDVKD. The DNA of the CDR3 is TGTGCCACCAGTTTTAGCGGGAGGGCCTACAATGAGCAGTTCTTC. Amino acids: CATSFSGRAYNEQFF.

This clonotype was observed at least ten times. The chain links TRBV11-2 to TRBJ1-3; no clear D gene. Between the trimmed V and J ends, which lost 5 bases and 4 bases, there was a span of 12 bases. CDR1 is SGHAT and CDR2 is FQNNGV in the germline V gene. The CDR3 covers 14 residues. CDR3 DNA: TGTGCCAGCAGCCATCCGGGCGCCGGAAACACCATATATTTT. Residues: CASSHPGAGNTIYF.

Only a few counts were recorded for this clonotype. The chain links TRBV29-1 to TRBJ2-2, with a tentative D call TRBD2 (6 bases). The CDR3 contains 15 residues. Germline V gene sequence: CDR1 SQVTM, CDR2 ANQGSEA. Trimming pared 3 bases from V and 4 bases from J, leaving 15 bases between. The CDR3 DNA reads as TGCAGCGTTGATGGGGCTCGGGGGAGCACCGGGGAGCTGTTTTTT. It codes for CSVDGARGSTGELFF.

This clonotype was counted a few times. This chain links TRBV2 with TRBJ1-5, with D possibly TRBD1 on 5 matching bases. V was cut by 2 bases and J by 4 bases, with 6 bases left in between. The CDR3 loop spans 13 amino acids. Germline V gene lookup returns CDR1 SNHLY and CDR2 FYNNEI. The CDR3 DNA follows: TGTGCCAGCAGTGAACAGGGAAATCAGCCCCAGCATTTT. Residues: CASSEQGNQPQHF.

The V call is TRBV28, the J call TRBJ2-7; D is possibly TRBD2 (5 bases). V gave up 3 bases and J gave up 7 bases, with 13 bases separating them. This CDR3 region has 13 residues. Germline V lookup: CDR1 MDHEN, CDR2 SYDVKM. The CDR3 reads CASSLVFPGEQYV. The DNA of the CDR3 is TGTGCCAGCAGTTTGGTTTTCCCGGGGGAGCAGTACGTC.